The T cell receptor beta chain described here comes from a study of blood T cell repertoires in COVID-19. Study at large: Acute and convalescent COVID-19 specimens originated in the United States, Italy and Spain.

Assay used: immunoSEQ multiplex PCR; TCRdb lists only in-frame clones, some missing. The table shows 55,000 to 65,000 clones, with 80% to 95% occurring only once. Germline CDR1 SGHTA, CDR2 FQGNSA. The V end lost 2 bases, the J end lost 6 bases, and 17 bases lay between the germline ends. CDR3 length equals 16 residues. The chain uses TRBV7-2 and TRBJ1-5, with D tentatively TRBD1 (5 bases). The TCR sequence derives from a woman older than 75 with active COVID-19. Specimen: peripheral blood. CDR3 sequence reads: CASSLPLGGPGQPQHF. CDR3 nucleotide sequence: TGTGCCAGCAGCTTACCGCTCGGGGGACCCGGTCAGCCCCAGCATTTT.